This T cell receptor (beta chain) was documented in a study of early T cells in non-severe SARS-CoV-2 infection. Study observations and caveats: VDJdb matching skewed toward anti-spike CD8 responses, missing private and CD4 specificities.

V was clipped by 7 bases and J by 4 bases; unmatched bases: 13. The CDR3 extends over 16 amino acids. Germline CDR1 MDHEN, CDR2 SYDVKM. MiXCR, applied by TCRdb to the 5' RACE reads, yields one record per CDR3 protein. The sample records 25,000 to 30,000 distinct CDR3 sequences, 4% to 5.5% being singletons. This clonotype was detected many times. As yet, its antigen is unknown. The chain recombines TRBV28 with TRBJ2-1, with 7 bases lining up with TRBD2. This clonotype originated in an adult who was a healthcare worker with PCR-confirmed SARS-CoV-2 infection or an uninfected control (not recorded which). The material sequenced was whole blood. CDR3 bases: TGTGCCAGCATAACCGGGGCGGGAGCACCTTACAATGAGCAGTTCTTC. Residues: CASITGAGAPYNEQFF.